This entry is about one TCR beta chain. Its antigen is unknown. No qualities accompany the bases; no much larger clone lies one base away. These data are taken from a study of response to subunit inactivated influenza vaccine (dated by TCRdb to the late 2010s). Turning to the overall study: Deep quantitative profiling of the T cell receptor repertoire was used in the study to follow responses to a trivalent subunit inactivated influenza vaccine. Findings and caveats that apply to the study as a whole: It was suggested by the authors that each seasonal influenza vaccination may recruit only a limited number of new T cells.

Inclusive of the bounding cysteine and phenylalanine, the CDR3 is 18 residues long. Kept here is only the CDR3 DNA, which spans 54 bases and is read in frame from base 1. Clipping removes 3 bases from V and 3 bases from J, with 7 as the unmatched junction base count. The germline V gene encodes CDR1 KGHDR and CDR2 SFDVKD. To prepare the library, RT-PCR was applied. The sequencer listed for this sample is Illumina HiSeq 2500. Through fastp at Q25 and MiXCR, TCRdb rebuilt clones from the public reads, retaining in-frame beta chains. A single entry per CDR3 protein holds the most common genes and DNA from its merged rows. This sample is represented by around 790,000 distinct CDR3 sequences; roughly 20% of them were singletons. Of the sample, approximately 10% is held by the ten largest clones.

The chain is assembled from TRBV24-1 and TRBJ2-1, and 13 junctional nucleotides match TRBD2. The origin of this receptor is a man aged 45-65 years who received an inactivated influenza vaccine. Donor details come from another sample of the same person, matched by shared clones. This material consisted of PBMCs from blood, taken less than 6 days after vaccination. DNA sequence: TGTGCCACCAGTGATAGACCGGGACTAGCGGGATTCTACAATGAGCAGTTCTTC. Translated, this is CATSDRPGLAGFYNEQFF.